What follows is one T cell receptor beta chain and its context. This clonotype was found many times. Its antigen is still unknown. No qualities accompany the bases; no much larger clone lies one base away. The data were obtained in a study of T-cell reconstitution after alpha-beta-depleted transplantation in children (dated by TCRdb to the mid-2010s). In terms of the full investigation: The study quantitatively tracked T-cell immune reconstitution after TCRalphabeta/CD19-depleted allogeneic hematopoietic cell transplantation in children using TCR repertoire profiling. The paper's findings and limits, for the study overall: The high TCRbeta diversity at day 60 in some patients was ascribed to recipient T cells and intrathymic progenitors that had survived conditioning. The apparently early recovery of alphabetaT-cell counts about two months after transplant reportedly depended on only several hundred rapidly expanded clones that came from non-depleted graft cells. Over subsequent months, a decline in hyperexpanded clone frequencies was noted, and after one year, T-cell counts and TCRbeta diversity were mostly ascribed to newly produced T cells.

Library method: PCR. Data came from an Illumina HiSeq 2500. To normalize quantification of the TCRbeta repertoire, the TCR libraries were built with molecular barcoding that relied on unique molecular identifiers. TCRdb reprocessed the public reads (quality trimming at Q25 with fastp, clone calling with MiXCR) and kept in-frame beta chains. When rows share a CDR3 protein, they turn into one entry using the most common DNA and genes. The sample data list roughly 82,000 distinct CDR3 sequences, and roughly 14% of these were observed just once. The ten most abundant clones make up roughly 30% of the sample. The sample's treatment or condition label, decoded: allogeneic hematopoietic cell transplantation with graft depleted of TCRalphabeta T cells and CD19 B cells. The transplant recipients were children given TCRalphabeta/CD19-depleted allogeneic hematopoietic cell grafts. This TCR was sampled from a male patient aged 2 to 9 who had a stem cell transplant for acute lymphoblastic leukemia, so the T cells may come from the graft donor. The source was PBMCs, mostly from graft donor cells, collected 180 days after TCRalphabeta/CD19-depleted stem cell transplant.

DNA sequence: TGTGCCAGCAGCTTAGCGGGGGGGCTCTACGAGCAGTACTTC. Translated, this is CASSLAGGLYEQYF. The chain uses TRBV7-9 and TRBJ2-7; D gene: possibly TRBD2, on 7 matching bases. The CDR1 and CDR2 encoded by the germline V gene (reference sequence) are SEHNR and FQNEAQ. The CDR3 starts with the cysteine, ends with the phenylalanine, and has 14 residues. Only the CDR3 part of the read is kept: 42 bases, read in frame from the first base. The junction carries 9 bases between V and J, which are trimmed by 0 bases and 3 bases respectively.